The present TCR beta chain was sequenced within a study of yellow fever vaccine responses in identical twins. Findings and limits, study-wide: As reported, the vaccine T cell response of twins seemed partly convergent and partly personalized.

TCRdb called the RT-PCR reads again in MiXCR, with one record for every CDR3 protein. The table has about 19,000 distinct CDR3 sequences, approximately 71% seen once. The CDR3 spans 14 residues. Concerning this clonotype itself: Its antigen is unknown.

The sequencing here drew on T cells from blood (PBMCs), unsorted or a sorted subset (not recorded which), taken before or after yellow fever vaccination (not recorded which). This TCR came from a woman aged 18-30 years who received the yellow fever vaccine. The gene calls are TRBV21-1 and TRBJ1-5. TRBV21-1 is a documented pseudogene. CDR3 protein: CASSSGLSNQPQHF. The CDR3 region has the DNA TGTGCCAGCAGCAGTGGCCTTAGCAATCAGCCCCAGCATTTT.